This TCR beta chain was sequenced for a study of shared clonotypes between healthy human individuals. Overall study results and limits: Larger estimated richness was generally seen in naive subsets than in memory subsets. Clonotype sharing among donors was thought likely to change with sequencing depth.

Per the original data handling: Junction-only immunoSEQ data arrived without quality scores, meaning filtering differed. Assay: immunoSEQ multiplex PCR; the TCRdb copy retains only in-frame clones and omits some. The D gene and trimming were derived from the DNA, and the V and J assignments and clone size from that table. The sample has approximately 2.5 million clones; 90% to 95% are singletons. Points on this clone: Its cognate antigen is unknown.

The CDR3 has 15 residues. The sequenced material came from naive CD4+ T cells sorted from blood. Subset meaning: CD45RA+ positively selected. The genes are TRBV21-1 and TRBJ2-6. TRBV21-1 is described as a pseudogene. The sequence came from a man younger than 35 in good health. CDR3 DNA sequence: TGTGCCAGCAGCAAAAAAATCTCTGGGGCCAACGTCCTGACTTTC. The encoded protein is CASSKKISGANVLTF.